Following are 3 T cell receptor beta chains from one sample sequenced in a study of blood T cell repertoires in COVID-19. Clones were read by immunoSEQ multiplex PCR, and TCRdb kept only the in-frame ones, dropping some. The repertoire holds roughly 200,000 clones, with 82% as singletons. The specimen sequenced was peripheral blood. These receptors came from a woman aged 80 or over with COVID-19, enrolled during active disease.

This clone was seen once. CDR3 region: CASSGSQGETGYTF. DNA for the CDR3: TGCGCCAGCAGTGGAAGCCAGGGGGAAACTGGCTACACCTTC. The V call is TRBV10-2, the J call TRBJ1-2; 7 nucleotides match TRBD1. The V gene's germline CDR1 is WSHSY and CDR2 SAAADI. Unmatched junction bases numbered 9, after V lost 4 bases and J lost 7 bases. The CDR3 is 14 amino acids.

In this sample, this clone turned up once. Additional DNA sequences in this sample encode the identical CDR3. The CDR3 reads CAWSVRGSLGGYTF. The DNA for the CDR3 is TGTGCCTGGAGTGTGCGCGGGAGTTTGGGTGGCTACACCTTC. The J gene is TRBJ1-2, the V gene TRBV30; D unclear. The CDR3 is 14 amino acids. The germline gives CDR1 GTSNPN, CDR2 SVGIG (reference sequence). V was trimmed by 0 bases and J by 7 bases, leaving 15 bases between them.

The chain is built from TRBV7-9 and TRBJ1-6; TRBD1 aligns across 9 bases. The germline CDR1 and CDR2 sequences are SEHNR and FQNEAQ (reference sequence). V shed 5 bases, J shed 6 bases, and the junction held 8 bases outside the gene matches. CDR3 length equals 16 residues. The CDR3 coding sequence is TGTGCCAGCAGCCACTCGGACAGGGGCTTTAATTCACCCCTCCACTTT. This encodes CASSHSDRGFNSPLHF.